One sample yielded the 29 T cell receptor beta chains listed below, sequenced in a study of shared clonotypes between healthy human individuals. Naive CD8 cells, CD45RO-negative and positively selected for CCR7, excluded terminally differentiated effector memory CD45RA+ cells. Only in-frame clones appear in the TCRdb table, and some are missing; sequencing was by immunoSEQ multiplex PCR. Among about 2 million clones listed, about 95% were seen once. Sequencing was performed on naive CD8+ T cells sorted from blood. The receptors originated from a man younger than 35 in good health.

V gene TRBV9 combines with J gene TRBJ2-3; D might be TRBD1 or TRBD2, each matching 5 bases. The CDR3 spans 15 residues. Trimming left V 4 bases short and J 0 bases short, with 12 bases between. The germline CDR1 and CDR2 sequences are SGDLS and YYNGEE. The CDR3 sequence is CASSSRDPSTDTQYF. CDR3 in DNA: TGTGCCAGCAGCTCTCGGGACCCTAGCACAGATACGCAGTATTTT.

The rearrangement uses TRBV10-3 and TRBJ2-7; D gene unclear. This CDR3 is 12 amino acids long. From germline, CDR1 is ENHRY and CDR2 SYGVKD. V lost 2 bases and J 3 bases, leaving 5 bases between the germline ends. CDR3 residues: CAISERDYEQYF. CDR3 DNA sequence: TGTGCCATCAGTGAGAGAGACTACGAGCAGTACTTC.

The rearrangement joins TRBV7-8 to TRBJ1-6; TRBD1 matches 8 bases. The V and J ends lost 1 base and 7 bases, in that order; junction bases with no gene match: 0. In germline, CDR1 is SGHVS, CDR2 FQNEAQ. The CDR3 contains 14 residues. The CDR3 DNA follows: TGTGCCAGCAGCTTAGGGACAGGGAATTCACCCCTCCACTTT. This encodes CASSLGTGNSPLHF. The variable domain in full, with the rest retrieved from reference TRBV7-8 and TRBJ1-6, is GAGVSQSPRYKVAKRGQDVALRCDPISGHVSLFWYQQALGQGPEFLTYFQNEAQLDKSGLPSDRFFAERPEGSVSTLKIQRTQQEDSAVYLCASSLGTGNSPLHFGNGTRLTVT.

This chain uses TRBV4-3 with TRBJ1-4; weak D call: TRBD1 (5 bases). Trimming took 0 bases from V and 3 from J, leaving 14 bases between them. The CDR3 length is 17 residues. CDR1 and CDR2 (germline): LGHNA, YSLEER. The CDR3 loop is CASSQDHTGVPNEKLFF. The CDR3 bases are TGCGCCAGCAGCCAAGATCATACGGGGGTTCCTAATGAAAAACTGTTTTTT.

The chain employs TRBV7-8 and TRBJ2-1; 8 nucleotides match TRBD2. V shed 1 base and J 9 bases; nucleotides not matched to a gene: 11. The CDR3 is 16 amino acids. CDR1 is SGHVS, CDR2 FQNEAQ, per germline. CDR3 DNA sequence: TGTGCCAGCAGCTTAGATTCGGGAGGGCCTTTTGTTGAGCAGTTCTTC. This sequence encodes CASSLDSGGPFVEQFF.

The V and J genes are TRBV29-1 and TRBJ2-1; TRBD2 agrees at 9 bases. CDR1 is SQVTM, CDR2 ANQGSEA, per germline. The CDR3 length is 15 residues. The V segment lost 3 bases and the J segment 9 bases; nucleotides outside the gene matches: 12. This CDR3 reads CSVEGLATGVGEQFF. Written as DNA, the CDR3 is TGCAGCGTTGAGGGACTAGCAACTGGAGTGGGTGAGCAGTTCTTC.

Notes on this clone: Other DNA sequences in the same sample also yield this CDR3. The genes are TRBV5-1 and TRBJ2-7, with 8 bases aligning to TRBD2. The CDR3 contains 14 residues. V lost 0 bases, J lost 2 bases, and 1 base stayed unmatched. Germline V gene data show CDR1 as SGHRS and CDR2 as YFSETQ. The CDR3 sequence: CASSLGGGPYEQYF. In DNA form, the CDR3 reads TGCGCCAGCAGCTTGGGCGGGGGGCCCTACGAGCAGTACTTC. Full variable domain (remainder filled in from reference TRBV5-1 and TRBJ2-7): KAGVTQTPRYLIKTRGQQVTLSCSPISGHRSVSWYQQTPGQGLQFLFEYFSETQRNKGNFPGRFSGRQFSNSRSEMNVSTLELGDSALYLCASSLGGGPYEQYFGPGTRLTVT.

This clone came up once. This chain connects TRBV11-2 to TRBJ1-1, with D possibly being TRBD1 (5 bases). The CDR3 is 14 amino acids. From germline, CDR1 is SGHAT and CDR2 FQNNGV. Trimming cost V 1 base and J 3 bases, with 9 bases left between them. The CDR3: CASSLVVGDTEAFF. The CDR3 nucleotides are TGTGCCAGCAGCTTAGTAGTAGGGGACACTGAAGCTTTCTTT.

The V call is TRBV7-2, the J call TRBJ2-5; D is perhaps TRBD2 (6 bases). The CDR3 totals 16 residues. The ends were cut back, 4 bases at V and 2 bases at J, with 17 bases in the middle. CDR1 is SGHTA and CDR2 is FQGNSA in the germline V gene. The CDR3 region is CASSSSTSSGQETQYF. The CDR3 DNA sequence: TGTGCCAGCAGCTCATCGACGAGTAGCGGACAAGAGACCCAGTACTTC.

The V gene is TRBV6-8, the J gene TRBJ1-1, with D uncertain. This CDR3 contains 14 residues. Trimming cost V 9 bases and J 2 bases, with 16 bases left between them. CDR1 MNHGY and CDR2 SAAAGT come from the germline V gene. In DNA, the CDR3 is TGTGCCAGGCGTCCGGCAGGTGAAAACACTGAAGCTTTCTTT. This gives the protein CARRPAGENTEAFF.

This sequence joins TRBV5-4 and TRBJ1-1; TRBD1 might be the D (6 bases). The germline V and J ends were trimmed by 0 bases and 7 bases, with 16 bases remaining between them. Germline V lookup: CDR1 SGHNT, CDR2 YYREEE (reference sequence). CDR3 size: 15 residues. CDR3 bases: TGTGCCAGCAGCTTGGATACAGGGAAGGAGGGTGAAGCTTTCTTT. As protein: CASSLDTGKEGEAFF.

The V and J genes are TRBV14 and TRBJ2-7; 8 positions match TRBD2. The germline V gene has CDR1 SGHDN and CDR2 FVKESK. Trimming took 0 bases from V and 3 from J; bases not matched to a gene: 7. The CDR3 length is 16 residues. CDR3 residues: CASSQDSRAGVYEQYF. CDR3 in DNA: TGTGCCAGCAGCCAAGATTCCCGAGCGGGGGTCTACGAGCAGTACTTC.

This clone appeared once. The chain links TRBV27 to TRBJ2-6; no definite D call. The V gene lost 1 base and the J gene lost 0 bases, with 1 base spanning the gap. This CDR3 has 14 amino acids. Germline V lookup: CDR1 MNHEY, CDR2 SMNVEV (reference sequence). The CDR3 region is CASSLYSGANVLTF. The CDR3 DNA reads as TGTGCCAGCAGTTTATACTCTGGGGCCAACGTCCTGACTTTC.

The V gene is TRBV9, the J gene TRBJ2-1; tentatively, D is TRBD1 (5 bases). Trimming stripped 0 bases from V and 6 bases from J, with 16 bases between. Germline CDR1 SGDLS, CDR2 YYNGEE. This CDR3 has 16 residues. DNA of the CDR3: TGTGCCAGCAGCGTAGAGGGGTCGGGTACACTCAATGAGCAGTTCTTC. Protein sequence: CASSVEGSGTLNEQFF.

The count of this clone is one. The CDR3 spells CASRSGTGGMREQYF. In DNA, the CDR3 is TGCGCCAGCAGGTCCGGGACAGGGGGCATGAGGGAGCAGTACTTC. The genes are TRBV10-1 and TRBJ2-7; 12 bases are shared with TRBD1. This CDR3 spans 15 amino acids. The germline V gene encodes CDR1 WNHNN and CDR2 SYGVQD (reference sequence). Unmatched junction bases numbered 10, after V lost 6 bases and J lost 7 bases.

This chain connects TRBV27 to TRBJ2-7, with 7 bases fitting TRBD1. Germline trimming cut 6 bases from V and 0 bases from J; bases unmatched to any gene: 14. Germline loops: CDR1 MNHEY, CDR2 SMNVEV (reference sequence). This CDR3 comprises 17 residues. The chain's CDR3 is CASSPQLGRDSSYEQYF. The CDR3 DNA reads TGTGCCAGCAGCCCCCAACTCGGCCGGGACAGCTCCTACGAGCAGTACTTC.

V is TRBV11-2 and J is TRBJ1-3; D gene ambiguous. V was cut by 3 bases and J by 0 bases, with 9 bases left in between. The CDR3 length is 15 residues. From germline, CDR1 is SGHAT and CDR2 FQNNGV. CDR3 nucleotides: TGTGCCAGCAGCTTGAACCGCCACTCTGGAAACACCATATATTTT. Encoded protein: CASSLNRHSGNTIYF.

V gene TRBV9 combines with J gene TRBJ2-7, with 7 bases aligning to TRBD2. The CDR3 totals 16 residues. Trimming cost V 7 bases and J 5 bases; bases outside gene matches: 18. Germline CDR1 and CDR2: SGDLS and YYNGEE. This CDR3 is CASSHGGGGPRNEQYF. CDR3 DNA: TGTGCCAGCTCCCACGGCGGGGGAGGGCCTAGGAACGAGCAGTACTTC. Full variable domain (outside the CDR3, taken from reference TRBV9 and TRBJ2-7): DSGVTQTPKHLITATGQRVTLRCSPRSGDLSVYWYQQSLDQGLQFLIQYYNGEERAKGNILERFSAQQFPDLHSELNLSSLELGDSALYFCASSHGGGGPRNEQYFGPGTRLTVT.

The chain is built from TRBV29-1 and TRBJ2-3; 8 nucleotides line up with TRBD1. Germline V gene lookup returns CDR1 SQVTM and CDR2 ANQGSEA. The CDR3 length is 16 residues. V was clipped by 3 bases and J by 3 bases; unmatched bases: 11. CDR3 region: CSVEDREAMRTDTQYF. As DNA, the CDR3 is TGCAGCGTTGAGGACAGGGAAGCGATGAGGACAGATACGCAGTATTTT.

In the case of this clone: Distinct nucleotide sequences in the sample also encode this CDR3. This chain connects TRBV13 to TRBJ2-2; no reliable D call. This CDR3 has 12 residues. Germline V gene lookup returns CDR1 PRHDT and CDR2 FYEKMQ (reference sequence). The ends were cut back, 4 bases at V and 6 bases at J, with 6 bases in the middle. The CDR3 here is CASSWGSGELFF. For the CDR3, the DNA is TGTGCCAGCAGCTGGGGTTCCGGGGAGCTGTTTTTT.

This rearrangement joins TRBV7-8 to TRBJ1-2; TRBD1 matches at 12 bases. V was clipped by 5 bases and J by 6 bases; unmatched bases: 7. This CDR3 contains 15 residues. The germline gives CDR1 SGHVS, CDR2 FQNEAQ. For the CDR3, the DNA is TGTGCCAGCAGCCCAACCGGGACAGGGGGCCATGGCTACACCTTC. Encoded protein: CASSPTGTGGHGYTF.

The V call is TRBV5-4, the J call TRBJ2-7; TRBD1 matches at 7 bases. J was trimmed by 7 bases and V by 1 base; bases with no gene match: 8. The CDR3 spans 14 residues. Germline loops: CDR1 SGHNT, CDR2 YYREEE (reference sequence). The CDR3 sequence is CASSLRQGIGEQYF. CDR3 nucleotide sequence: TGTGCCAGCAGCTTGAGACAGGGCATAGGGGAGCAGTACTTC.

The CDR3 bases are TGTGCCAGCAGTTTTACAGGGGGCCCCCAGCATTTT. It specifies CASSFTGGPQHF. The V call is TRBV28, the J call TRBJ1-5; 9 positions match TRBD1. The CDR3 sequence is 12 residues long. Germline values: CDR1 MDHEN, CDR2 SYDVKM. After removal of 3 bases from V and 10 bases from J, the junction contained 1 base not matched to a gene.

This chain joins TRBV13 and TRBJ1-1; D remains unclear. Trimming cost V 2 bases and J 7 bases, with 5 bases left between them. The CDR3 extends over 11 amino acids. CDR1 PRHDT and CDR2 FYEKMQ come from the germline V gene (reference sequence). In DNA, the CDR3 is TGTGCCAGCAGCTTATTTGGTGAAGCTTTCTTT. It translates to CASSLFGEAFF.

J is TRBJ2-1 and V is TRBV7-2; 14 bases fit TRBD2. V gave up 3 bases and J gave up 0 bases; unmatched junction bases: 4. The germline gives CDR1 SGHTA, CDR2 FQGNSA. The CDR3 length is 18 residues. The CDR3 coding sequence is TGTGCCAGCAGCTTGACTAGCGGGAGGGTCCCCTCCTACAATGAGCAGTTCTTC. This encodes CASSLTSGRVPSYNEQFF.

The table lists this clone with a count of one. This specimen includes other DNA sequences encoding the same CDR3. The rearrangement uses TRBV28 and TRBJ2-7, with D possibly being TRBD2 (5 bases). V lost 1 base and J lost 3, with 7 bases in between. The CDR3 spans 13 residues. CDR1 and CDR2 (germline): MDHEN, SYDVKM. The CDR3 region has the DNA TGTGCCAGCAGTTTATCGGGGAACTACGAGCAGTACTTC. Translation gives CASSLSGNYEQYF.

This sequence joins TRBV30 and TRBJ1-3; no firm D call. Trimming cost V 3 bases and J 0 bases, with 15 bases left between them. The CDR3 runs 16 residues. Germline V gives CDR1 GTSNPN, CDR2 SVGIG (reference sequence). CDR3 in DNA: TGTGCCTGGAGCCCGCAGTTCCGGCTCTCTGGAAACACCATATATTTT. The encoded protein is CAWSPQFRLSGNTIYF.

The chain carries TRBV6-1 and TRBJ1-5; TRBD1 matches at 8 bases. The length of the CDR3 is 14 residues. The germline gives CDR1 MNHNS, CDR2 SASEGT. V gave up 7 bases and J gave up 8 bases; unmatched junction bases: 10. Written as DNA, the CDR3 is TGTGCCAGCAACGAAGACAGGGGCTGGGAGCCCCAGCATTTT. Its protein product is CASNEDRGWEPQHF.

CDR3 sequence (DNA): TGTGCCAGCAGCTTAAGACTAGCGGGGGGTATTGGGTACGAGCAGTACTTC. Its translation is CASSLRLAGGIGYEQYF. The rearrangement joins TRBV7-8 to TRBJ2-7, with TRBD2 matching over 13 bases. This CDR3 spans 17 amino acids. After removal of 2 bases from V and 4 bases from J, the junction contained 8 bases not matched to a gene. Germline-derived CDR1 and CDR2 are SGHVS and FQNEAQ.